This T cell receptor (beta chain) originates from a study of metastatic and nonmetastatic thyroid tumors. With respect to this clone: This sequence may be a read error, since a much larger clone differs from it by one base.

MiXCR re-clonotyped the PCR reads for TCRdb. Of some 19,000 clones listed, around 25% are singletons. Each patient went into thyroid surgery without having received any treatment. Germline values: CDR1 SGHNT, CDR2 YYREEE (reference sequence). This CDR3 has 13 residues. This receptor was taken from a male donor with papillary thyroid cancer or a benign thyroid nodule (not recorded which). Some clones in this sample may be carry-over from other donors' samples. V is TRBV5-4 and J is TRBJ2-3; D gene uncertain. Sequenced: blood. The chain's CDR3 is CASRPQVSDTQYF. DNA for the CDR3: TGCGCCAGCAGACCTCAGGTGAGCGATACGCAGTATTTT. The full variable domain, its missing parts supplied by reference TRBV5-4 and TRBJ2-3, is ETGVTQSPTHLIKTRGQQVTLRCSSQSGHNTVSWYQQALGQGPQFIFQYYREEENGRGNFPPRFSGLQFPNYSSELNVNALELDDSALYLCASRPQVSDTQYFGPGTRLTVL.